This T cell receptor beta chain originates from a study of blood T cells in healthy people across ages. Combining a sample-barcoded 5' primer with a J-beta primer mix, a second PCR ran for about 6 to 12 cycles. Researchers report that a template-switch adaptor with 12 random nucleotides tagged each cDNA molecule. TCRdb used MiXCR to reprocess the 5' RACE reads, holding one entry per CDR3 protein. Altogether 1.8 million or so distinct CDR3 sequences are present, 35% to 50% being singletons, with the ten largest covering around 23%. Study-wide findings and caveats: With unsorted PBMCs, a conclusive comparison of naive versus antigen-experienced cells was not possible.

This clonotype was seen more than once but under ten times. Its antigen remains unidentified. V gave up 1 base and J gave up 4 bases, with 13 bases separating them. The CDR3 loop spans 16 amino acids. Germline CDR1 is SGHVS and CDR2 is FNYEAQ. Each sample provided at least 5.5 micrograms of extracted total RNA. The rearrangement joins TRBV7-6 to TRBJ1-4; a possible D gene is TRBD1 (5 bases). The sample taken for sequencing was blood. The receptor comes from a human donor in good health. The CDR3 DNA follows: TGTGCCAGCAGCTTAGGCCAGGGACGGTTTAATGAAAAACTGTTTTTT. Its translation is CASSLGQGRFNEKLFF.